This is a list of T cell receptor beta chains from one sample in a study of T cell changes during pregnancy in multiple sclerosis. Assay: immunoSEQ multiplex PCR; the TCRdb copy retains only in-frame clones and omits some. The sample lists more than 70,000 clones, around 92% seen once, with less than 2% in the top ten. Sample: peripheral blood, taken after pregnancy. These receptors were taken from a female donor in good health, enrolled as a control in a pregnancy study. Both conserved end residues are part of each CDR3. The D gene is left open where the match is weak.

TRBD1	TRBJ2-2	TRBV7-2	CASSLVRPGGHGELFF	TGTGCCAGCAGCTTAGTGAGGCCAGGGGGTCACGGGGAGCTGTTTTTT
.	TRBJ2-3	TRBV7-3	CASSSRVPGAQYF	TGTGCCAGCAGCTCCCGAGTCCCCGGAGCGCAGTATTTT
TRBD2	TRBJ2-5	TRBV6-4	CATKGSGGLFKKETQYF	TGTGCCACCAAGGGGAGCGGGGGGTTATTTAAGAAAGAGACCCAGTACTTC
.	TRBJ1-1	TRBV7-2	CASSPGRNTEAFF	TGTGCCAGCAGCCCCGGGAGGAACACTGAAGCTTTCTTT
.	TRBJ2-1	TRBV7-3	CASSPYGGLYNEQFF	TGTGCCAGCAGCCCGTACGGGGGTCTTTACAATGAGCAGTTCTTC
.	TRBJ2-5	TRBV30	CAWSVYGQGGETQYF	TGTGCCTGGAGTGTATACGGCCAGGGAGGCGAGACCCAGTACTTC
.	TRBJ1-4	TRBV5-1	CASSPPDEKLFF	TGCGCCAGCAGCCCGCCAGATGAAAAACTGTTTTTT
.	TRBJ2-2	TRBV9	CASSAAPGAGELFF	TGTGCCAGCAGCGCAGCCCCAGGGGCCGGGGAGCTGTTTTTT
.	TRBJ1-4	TRBV6-4	CASSASPRSEKLFF	TGTGCCAGCAGCGCGAGCCCCCGGTCGGAAAAACTGTTTTTT
.	TRBJ2-2	TRBV28	CASSTGELFF	TGTGCCAGCTCGACCGGGGAGCTGTTTTTT